Below, 27 T cell receptor beta chains from the same sample are listed, as sequenced in a study of cytomegalovirus exposure and HLA in healthy donors. Use of 60 Vbeta and 13 Jbeta primers characterized the PCR. Sequencing was performed with immunoSEQ multiplex PCR; in TCRdb, only in-frame clones are kept and a portion is missing. The data include fewer than 50,000 clones; the top ten clones carry around 7.4%. The sequenced sample consisted of PBMCs. These receptors were collected from a male donor in good health and CMV-seronegative.

This sequence joins TRBV11-2 and TRBJ2-2; D perhaps matches TRBD2 (5 bases). The CDR3 is 16 residues long. Germline V lookup: CDR1 SGHAT, CDR2 FQNNGV. V lost 2 bases and J lost 7, with 17 bases in between. The CDR3 loop reads CASSLSGQRRIGELFF. Here the CDR3 DNA reads TGTGCCAGCAGCTTAAGCGGTCAGCGAAGGATCGGGGAGCTGTTTTTT.

This chain uses TRBV27 with TRBJ1-1; no clear D gene. Germline V CDR1 and CDR2: MNHEY, SMNVEV (reference sequence). The CDR3 has 13 residues. Trimming left V 2 bases short and J 3 bases short, with 7 bases between. The CDR3 coding sequence is TGTGCCAGCAGTTTACGGGTGGACACTGAAGCTTTCTTT. Amino acid sequence: CASSLRVDTEAFF.

The chain has TRBV4-1 and TRBJ1-5, with TRBD1 matching 7 bases. Germline V CDR1 and CDR2: MGHRA, YSYEKL. There are 17 residues in the CDR3. The ends lost 4 bases at V and 3 bases at J; junction bases unmatched: 12. The CDR3 loop reads CASSPSGQGGVNQPQHF. CDR3 in DNA: TGCGCCAGCAGCCCGAGTGGGCAGGGGGGAGTCAATCAGCCCCAGCATTTT.

The genes are TRBV28 and TRBJ2-7; D might be TRBD1 (6 bases). Trimming took off 5 bases at V and 4 bases at J, with 15 bases between the two ends. The CDR3 length is 14 residues. Germline CDR1 is MDHEN and CDR2 is SYDVKM. CDR3 loop: CASSEGVVRYEQYF. The DNA for the CDR3 is TGTGCCAGCAGTGAGGGGGTAGTGCGGTACGAGCAGTACTTC.

The V and J genes are TRBV9 and TRBJ1-1; D ambiguous. CDR1 is SGDLS and CDR2 is YYNGEE in the germline V gene. The CDR3 runs to 13 residues. V was cut by 2 bases and J by 10 bases, with 15 bases left in between. The CDR3 spells CASSVVLSEGAFF. The DNA for the CDR3 is TGTGCCAGCAGCGTGGTCCTCTCGGAGGGAGCTTTCTTT.

Here the CDR3 DNA reads TGTGCCAGCAGCTCGGGAGCGGAACCCTCCTACGAGCAGTACTTC. Amino acid sequence: CASSSGAEPSYEQYF. The chain is built from TRBV7-2 and TRBJ2-7; D is perhaps TRBD2 (6 bases). The V gene lost 4 bases and the J gene lost 0 bases, with 13 bases spanning the gap. Germline V gene lookup returns CDR1 SGHTA and CDR2 FQGNSA. This CDR3 has 15 amino acids.

The chain carries TRBV30 and TRBJ2-3; 12 bases map to TRBD2. Germline loops: CDR1 GTSNPN, CDR2 SVGIG (reference sequence). Trimming removed 0 bases from V and 3 bases from J; junction bases left unmatched: 7. The CDR3 runs to 17 residues. The CDR3 coding sequence is TGTGCCTGGAGTGTCGGGCGACTAGCGGGAGCTACAGATACGCAGTATTTT. It encodes CAWSVGRLAGATDTQYF.

The V gene is TRBV27, the J gene TRBJ1-6; maybe TRBD1 (6 bases). Germline CDR1 reads MNHEY; CDR2 reads SMNVEV (reference sequence). V was pared by 2 bases and J by 10 bases, with 21 bases between. The CDR3 covers 17 residues. As DNA, the CDR3 is TGTGCCAGCAGTTTAGGGGGGGCTTTTGTGCGACCATCACCCCTCCACTTT. Translation: CASSLGGAFVRPSPLHF.

The chain employs TRBV7-9 and TRBJ2-7, with D possibly being TRBD1 (6 bases). This CDR3 region has 13 residues. Germline V gene sequence: CDR1 SEHNR, CDR2 FQNEAQ (reference sequence). V was shortened by 3 bases and J by 7 bases, with 13 bases between the two germline ends. CDR3 bases: TGTGCCAGCAGCTTCGGGACATCGGGGGAGCAGTACTTC. Translated: CASSFGTSGEQYF.

The V call is TRBV19, the J call TRBJ2-6, with 8 bases lining up with TRBD1. The junction had 6 bases not matched to a gene; V was cut back by 2 bases and J by 0 bases. The CDR3 has 18 residues. Germline lookup yields CDR1 LNHDA and CDR2 SQIVND (reference sequence). CDR3 DNA sequence: TGTGCCAGTAGTATACGGACAGGGCCCGTCTCTGGGGCCAACGTCCTGACTTTC. It translates to CASSIRTGPVSGANVLTF.

This chain links TRBV19 with TRBJ2-1, with no clear D. CDR3 length equals 13 residues. V was shortened by 4 bases and J by 4 bases, with 8 bases between the two germline ends. Germline lookup yields CDR1 LNHDA and CDR2 SQIVND (reference sequence). For the CDR3, the DNA is TGTGCCAGTAGTACCCCGGGTTACAATGAGCAGTTCTTC. Encoded protein: CASSTPGYNEQFF.

This sequence joins TRBV2 and TRBJ2-1; tentatively, D is TRBD1 (6 bases). The CDR3 totals 15 residues. The V end lost 6 bases, the J end lost 9 bases, and 21 bases lay between the germline ends. CDR1 and CDR2 (germline): SNHLY, FYNNEI. The CDR3 coding sequence is TGTGCCAGCAGAAAACAGGGTGGCCCTACGGTTGAGCAGTTCTTC. It is translated as CASRKQGGPTVEQFF.

The CDR3 DNA sequence: TGCGCCAGCAGCCAAGTTTTGCGGGAGAGCTCCTACGAGCAGTACTTC. This sequence encodes CASSQVLRESSYEQYF. The chain links TRBV4-1 to TRBJ2-7; TRBD2 matches at 7 bases. The CDR3 contains 16 residues. CDR1 MGHRA and CDR2 YSYEKL come from the germline V gene. V was pared by 1 base and J by 0 bases, with 6 bases of the junction left unmatched.

The rearrangement links TRBV10-3 to TRBJ1-1, with 7 bases lining up with TRBD1. V shed 2 bases and J 5 bases; nucleotides not matched to a gene: 8. This CDR3 contains 15 residues. Germline CDR1 and CDR2: ENHRY and SYGVKD. The CDR3, as DNA: TGTGCCATCAGTGAGACCGACAGGGACTTAACTGAAGCTTTCTTT. The encoded protein is CAISETDRDLTEAFF.

The chain employs TRBV4-2 and TRBJ2-2; 7 positions agree with TRBD2. This CDR3 region has 17 residues. Germline CDR1 is LGHNA and CDR2 is YNFKEQ. The ends lost 4 bases at V and 4 bases at J; junction bases unmatched: 12. This chain's CDR3 is CASSPGLHRSLTGELFF. DNA of the CDR3: TGTGCCAGCAGCCCGGGACTACATCGCTCCCTCACCGGGGAGCTGTTTTTT.

The chain combines TRBV6-6 with TRBJ1-3; 7 bases align to TRBD1. Trimming removed 8 bases from V and 4 bases from J; junction bases left unmatched: 8. Germline V gives CDR1 MNHNY, CDR2 SVGAGI (reference sequence). The length of the CDR3 is 14 residues. DNA for the CDR3: TGTGCCAGCTACCCAGGGGGATCCGGAAACACCATATATTTT. This codes for CASYPGGSGNTIYF.

Comments on this clone: Relative to the germline gene, one junction end is altered; a read error may explain this. The V gene is TRBV4-1, the J gene TRBJ2-1; TRBD2 matches at 9 bases. Per germline, CDR1 MGHRA and CDR2 YSYEKL. CDR3 size: 14 residues. CDR3 nucleotide sequence: TGCGCCAGCAGCAAAGAGTATAGCGGGAGTGAGCAGTTCTTC. This encodes CASSKEYSGSEQFF.

The chain has TRBV6-1 and TRBJ1-1; D is perhaps TRBD1 (6 bases). The germline gives CDR1 MNHNS, CDR2 SASEGT. Trimming removed 6 bases from V and 0 bases from J, with 14 bases in between. This CDR3 is 15 amino acids long. The DNA of the CDR3 is TGTGCCAGCAGCGGACAGTCTGCGGTGAACACTGAAGCTTTCTTT. Translating it yields CASSGQSAVNTEAFF.

J is TRBJ2-5 and V is TRBV6-1; 9 bases agree with TRBD1. The tail of the sequence fits TRBJ2-7 better, so the J call may be wrong. Germline assignment: CDR1 MNHNS and CDR2 SASEGT. This CDR3 spans 13 amino acids. CDR3 protein: CASSVDRGYEQYF. The CDR3 nucleotides read TGTGCCAGCAGTGTAGACAGGGGGTACGAGCAGTACTTC.

This chain uses TRBV7-9 with TRBJ2-7; a weak D match, TRBD2 (5 bases). Trimming removed 1 base at V and 2 bases at J, with 15 bases between. Per the germline V gene, CDR1 is SEHNR and CDR2 is FQNEAQ (reference sequence). This CDR3 comprises 16 residues. The CDR3 sequence: CASSLGSGLRTYEQYF. The CDR3 nucleotides read TGTGCCAGCAGCTTAGGATCAGGACTTAGAACCTACGAGCAGTACTTC.

This chain links TRBV19 with TRBJ2-6; 8 nucleotides agree with TRBD2. V shed 4 bases, J shed 3 bases, and the junction held 14 bases outside the gene matches. This CDR3 is built from 19 residues. Germline V gives CDR1 LNHDA, CDR2 SQIVND (reference sequence). The CDR3 spells CASSSEPGLVVGGANVLTF. CDR3 in DNA: TGTGCCAGTAGTAGCGAGCCGGGACTAGTTGTGGGTGGGGCCAACGTCCTGACTTTC.

V usage is TRBV18 and J usage is TRBJ1-1, with D unresolved. CDR1 KGHSH and CDR2 LQKENI come from the germline V gene. The CDR3 totals 14 residues. V shed 4 bases and J shed 0 bases, with 9 bases lying between them. The CDR3 loop is CASSLEHMNTEAFF. DNA of the CDR3: TGTGCCAGCTCACTGGAGCACATGAACACTGAAGCTTTCTTT.

J is TRBJ2-5 and V is TRBV15; 7 positions agree with TRBD1. CDR1 and CDR2 (germline): LNHNV, YYDKDF (reference sequence). The length of the CDR3 is 17 residues. The V and J ends lost 3 bases and 5 bases, in that order; junction bases with no gene match: 15. CDR3 sequence reads: CATSRTGRSPLGETQYF. CDR3 DNA: TGTGCCACCAGCAGGACAGGGAGAAGCCCCCTTGGGGAGACCCAGTACTTC.

This chain uses TRBV9 with TRBJ1-1; TRBD1 agrees at 7 bases. J was trimmed by 3 bases and V by 3 bases; bases with no gene match: 2. The germline V gene has CDR1 SGDLS and CDR2 YYNGEE. There are 13 residues in the CDR3. The CDR3 here is CASSGQGDTEAFF. The CDR3 coding sequence is TGTGCCAGCAGCGGGCAGGGGGACACTGAAGCTTTCTTT.

V is TRBV29-1 and J is TRBJ2-2; tentatively, D is TRBD2 (7 bases). Trimming took off 6 bases at V and 5 bases at J, with 13 bases between the two ends. Germline CDR1 reads SQVTM; CDR2 reads ANQGSEA. This CDR3 is 13 amino acids long. Here the CDR3 DNA reads TGCAGCGTGAGCAGGGGAGGGACCGGGGAGCTGTTTTTT. It is translated as CSVSRGGTGELFF.

The chain has TRBV18 and TRBJ2-7, with TRBD1 as a possible D gene (5 bases). V lost 3 bases and J lost 2, with 11 bases in between. CDR1 is KGHSH and CDR2 is LQKENI in the germline V gene. This CDR3 spans 14 amino acids. CDR3 in DNA: TGTGCCAGCTCACCGGGGCAGGCCGCCTACGAGCAGTACTTC. Translated, it gives CASSPGQAAYEQYF. Filled out from reference TRBV18 and TRBJ2-7, the complete variable domain reads NAGVMQNPRHLVRRRGQEARLRCSPMKGHSHVYWYRQLPEEGLKFMVYLQKENIIDESGMPKERFSAEFPKEGPSILRIQQVVRGDSAAYFCASSPGQAAYEQYFGPGTRLTVT.

This chain connects TRBV5-5 to TRBJ1-2; D might be TRBD1 (5 bases). The CDR3 is 13 residues long. CDR1 and CDR2 (germline): SGHKS, YYEKEE (reference sequence). V was shortened by 4 bases and J by 8 bases, with 15 bases between the two germline ends. The CDR3 region is CASSPGTGSGYTF. CDR3 DNA: TGTGCCAGCAGCCCCGGGACCGGGAGCGGCTACACCTTC.